This TCR beta chain was found in a study of cytomegalovirus exposure and HLA in healthy donors. Germline-derived CDR1 and CDR2 are MNHNS and SASEGT. V lost 2 bases and J 4 bases, leaving 11 bases between the germline ends. This CDR3 is built from 15 residues. Overall study findings and caveats: Some TCR beta chains (164 of them) were listed as cytomegalovirus-associated.

13 Jbeta primers and 60 Vbeta primers were used for the PCR. TCRdb keeps only in-frame clones here, not all; method: immunoSEQ multiplex PCR. The sample yields 100,000 to 150,000 clones, 8% to 9.5% seen once. About this clone itself: The antigen is unknown.

This sequence originates from a man aged 35-49 years in good health and CMV-seronegative. V is TRBV6-1 and J is TRBJ2-2; TRBD2 is a possible D gene (7 bases). The specimen was PBMCs. The CDR3 loop reads CASSERGGATGELFF. DNA of the CDR3: TGTGCCAGCAGTGAACGCGGGGGCGCCACCGGGGAGCTGTTTTTT.